This T cell receptor (beta chain) is drawn from a study of blood T cell repertoires in COVID-19 (dated by TCRdb to about 2020). With respect to the entire study: The collaborator samples originated in the United States, Italy and Spain and spanned the acute and convalescent phases of COVID-19. The prospective study material was composed of cDNA or gDNA derived from T cells, B-cell-depleted T cells, or PBMCs. Deeply sampled blood TCRbeta repertoires from subjects exposed to, actively infected with, or recovered from COVID-19 were included in the dataset. The repertoires were made available in a free public database intended to serve as a resource for research on the immune response to SARS-CoV-2. Samples were obtained from the ongoing ImmuneRACE study (first 160 participants) and from 1,254 subjects provided by 6 global collaborators. A de-identified subject ID, COVID-19 status, age in years and sex were almost always included in the sample metadata. HLA class I and class II types, where available, came from metadata supplied by the sample provider rather than from assay-based typing.

Participants in the prospective study were enrolled through a virtual design, were aged roughly 18 to 90 years, and lived in about two dozen United States geographic areas. In the prospective study, participants were assigned to cohorts based on the clinical history participants reported in a screening survey and a study questionnaire. Recovered participants in ImmuneRACE Cohort 3 were defined by two consecutive negative NP/OP PCR tests, clearance by a healthcare professional, or resolution of symptoms. Mobile phlebotomists in the prospective study collected whole blood, serum and a nasopharyngeal or oropharyngeal swab from every participant. Prospective study participants could optionally give additional blood draws and questionnaires over an approximately 2-month period. Before DNA extraction, blood samples from the prospective study were shipped at room temperature or frozen. A word on this clone: What this receptor recognizes is not known. The input lacks base qualities; no much larger clone sits a single base away.

TCRbeta CDR3 regions were amplified from genomic DNA using the immunoSEQ Assay, a bias-controlled multiplex PCR. In the original analysis: The number of nucleated cells in each sample was estimated by amplification of reference gene primers within the assay. Sequence reads were collapsed and filtered to measure the absolute abundance of every unique TCRbeta CDR3 rearrangement. Productive Simpson clonality was computed per sample as the square root of Simpson's diversity index over productive rearrangements. Here the immuneACCESS table is served through TCRdb, limited to in-frame sequences with V and J called. Missing clones are a known gap in these copies; in checked studies unresolved V genes cover under half, and the rest lacks a known reason. The DNA gave D and trimming, while V, J and clone size come from that table. Across this sample there are fewer than 400,000 clones, with around nine tenths seen only once. 5% to 6% of the sample is taken by the ten largest.

CDR1 and CDR2 are drawn from the germline V gene: SGHTA, FQGTGA. Trimming costs V 3 bases and J 5 bases, and their ends lie 8 bases apart. The CDR3 starts with the cysteine, ends with the phenylalanine, and has 13 residues. Just the 39-base CDR3 DNA is kept, in frame starting at base 1. The study at large found these results: The quantity of clinical and demographic metadata differed by source and by participant and was supplied without curation.

Specimen: PBMCs or T cells enriched from blood (not recorded which). The sequence derives from a man aged 30 to 39 who had recovered from COVID-19. The chain employs TRBV7-3 and TRBJ2-1; the D gene assignment is ambiguous. The DNA sequence is as follows: TGTGCCAGCAGCTTCGGCGGAAACAATGAGCAGTTCTTC. This is translated as CASSFGGNNEQFF.